This TCR beta chain is from a study of T cells after yellow fever vaccination. CDR3 size: 16 residues. V lost 5 bases, J lost 2 bases, and 16 bases lay in between. Per the germline V gene, CDR1 is SGHVS and CDR2 is FQNEAQ. By 5'RACE template switching, TCR cDNA was produced, with a universal primer site and UMIs added in the process. TCRdb used MiXCR to reprocess the 5' RACE reads, holding one entry per CDR3 protein. The table lists 500,000 to 700,000 distinct CDR3 sequences, about 19% of them singletons, with around an eighth in the top ten. This receptor was obtained from a man aged 30-40 years who received the YFV17D yellow fever vaccine. The chain recombines TRBV7-8 with TRBJ2-1; D uncertain. This material consisted of PBMCs, taken 15 days after the yellow fever booster vaccination. CDR3 nucleotide sequence: TGTGCCAGCAGCGGGCAGTGGACCGAGGCCTACAATGAGCAGTTCTTC. It yields the protein CASSGQWTEAYNEQFF.